In this sample, the clone carrying this T cell receptor beta chain turned up a few times. Its antigen is unidentified. This sample is drawn from a study of cytomegalovirus exposure and HLA in healthy donors. Study-wide results and caveats: A later analysis associated about 18,000 TCR beta sequences with HLA alleles at a 0.05 false discovery rate.

The PCR had 60 Vbeta and 13 Jbeta primers. TCRdb keeps only in-frame clones here, not all; method: immunoSEQ multiplex PCR. The data show tens of thousands of clones, with around 80% seen just once and over 1.5% held by the top ten. The CDR3 length is 16 residues. J lost 7 bases, V lost 4 bases, and 10 bases had no gene match. Germline V gene data show CDR1 as LGHNA and CDR2 as YSLEER. Sequencing was done on a sample of PBMCs. The source of this sequence is a man between 18 and 35 years old in good health and CMV-seronegative. This chain links TRBV4-3 with TRBJ2-5; 12 bases align to TRBD2. The CDR3 here is CASSPTSGGPWGTQYF. As DNA, the CDR3 is TGCGCCAGCAGCCCTACTAGCGGGGGGCCGTGGGGGACCCAGTACTTC.